The 26 T cell receptor beta chains below come from one sample, sequenced in a study of control samples from healthy donors and cancer patients. This table comes from immunoSEQ multiplex PCR, and its TCRdb copy is limited to in-frame clones, with some not included. The data show 110,000 or so clones, about 87% seen once. Sequenced material: blood. These receptors came from a man aged 25 to 40 in good health.

The chain couples TRBV14 to TRBJ1-5; D gene unclear. Germline V gives CDR1 SGHDN, CDR2 FVKESK. This CDR3 is 13 amino acids long. Trimming took off 0 bases at V and 6 bases at J, with 6 bases between the two ends. CDR3 loop: CASSQDEGQPQHF. CDR3 DNA: TGTGCCAGCAGCCAAGATGAGGGTCAGCCCCAGCATTTT.

The J gene is TRBJ1-2, the V gene TRBV10-1; D not resolved. The CDR3 contains 13 residues. Germline CDR1 and CDR2: WNHNN and SYGVQD (reference sequence). Trimming removed 0 bases from V and 5 bases from J, with 7 bases in between. The CDR3 DNA is TGCGCCAGCAGTGAGTCGAACGGTTATGGCTACACCTTC. As protein: CASSESNGYGYTF.

This clone has just one count. V and J are TRBV2 and TRBJ1-1; 7 bases align to TRBD1. Trimming cost V 8 bases and J 7 bases; bases outside gene matches: 10. In germline, CDR1 is SNHLY, CDR2 FYNNEI. The CDR3 has 13 amino acids. The CDR3 loop is CASLGTVKYEAFF. The CDR3 region has the DNA TGTGCCAGCCTTGGGACAGTCAAATATGAAGCTTTCTTT.

This clone was detected only a few times. This chain uses TRBV19 with TRBJ1-3; D unresolved. The CDR3 covers 16 residues. Trimming stripped 3 bases from V and 0 bases from J, with 12 bases between. Germline CDR1 is LNHDA and CDR2 is SQIVND (reference sequence). CDR3 sequence: CASSILRFHSGNTIYF. In nucleotides, the CDR3 is TGTGCCAGTAGTATCCTCCGGTTTCACTCTGGAAACACCATATATTTT. Using reference TRBV19 and TRBJ1-3 for the parts outside the CDR3, the full variable domain is DGGITQSPKYLFRKEGQNVTLSCEQNLNHDAMYWYRQDPGQGLRLIYYSQIVNDFQKGDIAEGYSVSREKKESFPLTVTSAQKNPTAFYLCASSILRFHSGNTIYFGEGSWLTVV.

This chain connects TRBV9 to TRBJ1-6; TRBD1 might be the D (5 bases). CDR1 and CDR2 from the germline V gene are SGDLS and YYNGEE. This CDR3 region has 14 residues. Deletions cut 5 bases from V and 5 bases from J, with 11 bases between. The CDR3 here is CASREGPNNSPLHF. The DNA for the CDR3 is TGTGCCAGCAGGGAGGGACCCAATAATTCACCCCTCCACTTT.

This chain uses TRBV9 with TRBJ1-1; D is ambiguous. Trimming pared 7 bases from V and 1 base from J, leaving 11 bases between. Germline CDR1 SGDLS, CDR2 YYNGEE. This CDR3 comprises 13 residues. CDR3 coding DNA: TGTGCCAGCGAGTGGCAAACGAACACTGAAGCTTTCTTT. Translation: CASEWQTNTEAFF.

The chain uses TRBV12-5 and TRBJ1-5; D not certain. Trimming took 3 bases from V and 4 from J, leaving 13 bases between them. CDR3 length: 15 residues. The germline V gene encodes CDR1 LGHNT and CDR2 FRNRAP. CDR3 in amino acids: CASGLADLSNQPQHF. CDR3 DNA: TGTGCTAGTGGTTTAGCGGACTTAAGTAATCAGCCCCAGCATTTT.

The chain carries TRBV30 and TRBJ2-5; the D gene is possibly TRBD1 (7 bases). The germline V gene has CDR1 GTSNPN and CDR2 SVGIG (reference sequence). CDR3 size: 17 residues. The ends were cut back, 4 bases at V and 4 bases at J, with 25 bases in the middle. The CDR3 loop is CAWTQKGHYRGGETQYF. The CDR3 nucleotides are TGTGCCTGGACCCAAAAAGGGCATTACAGGGGAGGAGAGACCCAGTACTTC.

V gene TRBV3-1 (or the pseudogene TRBV3-2) combines with J gene TRBJ2-5, with D tentatively TRBD2 (7 bases). The V gene's germline CDR1 is LGHDT and CDR2 YNNKEL (reference sequence). V lost 4 bases, J lost 2 bases, and 11 bases lay in between. The length of the CDR3 is 14 residues. CDR3 in DNA: TGTGCCAGCAGCCCGAGGGGGGGTCAAGAGACCCAGTACTTC. Translated: CASSPRGGQETQYF.

V usage is TRBV10-3 and J usage is TRBJ1-2; a possible D gene is TRBD1 (6 bases). The CDR3 runs to 15 residues. The V end was cut by 2 bases, the J end by 2 bases, with 12 bases between. Germline lookup yields CDR1 ENHRY and CDR2 SYGVKD. In nucleotides, the CDR3 is TGTGCCATCAGTGAGGAGGGGGGTAGCAACTATGGCTACACCTTC. Protein sequence: CAISEEGGSNYGYTF.

The chain carries TRBV25-1 and TRBJ2-3; possibly TRBD1 for D (5 bases). This CDR3 spans 13 amino acids. Trimming left V 5 bases short and J 6 bases short, with 12 bases between. Germline CDR1 reads MGHDK; CDR2 reads SYGVNS. CDR3 loop: CASSHGARDTQYF. Here the CDR3 DNA reads TGTGCCAGCAGTCATGGGGCGAGGGATACGCAGTATTTT.

V is TRBV2 and J is TRBJ2-7; D gene ambiguous. The V end lost 1 base, the J end lost 4 bases, and 8 bases lay between the germline ends. Germline lookup yields CDR1 SNHLY and CDR2 FYNNEI. CDR3 length: 13 amino acids. CDR3 DNA sequence: TGTGCCAGCAGTGAAGGGCCTGGGTACGAGCAGTACGTC. This sequence encodes CASSEGPGYEQYV.

This clone was seen a single time. This chain joins TRBV9 and TRBJ1-2, with D possibly TRBD1 on 5 matching bases. The CDR3 runs to 15 residues. Trimming stripped 1 base from V and 1 base from J, with 11 bases between. Germline CDR1 reads SGDLS; CDR2 reads YYNGEE. DNA for the CDR3: TGTGCCAGCAGCGTACGGGGGAACGTTAACTATGGCTACACCTTC. Protein product: CASSVRGNVNYGYTF.

J is TRBJ1-5 and V is TRBV2, with a weak D call TRBD1 (5 bases). In germline, CDR1 is SNHLY, CDR2 FYNNEI. With 4 bases removed from V and 5 bases from J, the gap between germline ends came to 9 bases. The CDR3 totals 13 residues. In DNA, the CDR3 is TGTGCCAGCAGTGTCATCAGGGATCAGCCCCAGCATTTT. Protein product: CASSVIRDQPQHF.

The J gene is TRBJ2-7, the V gene TRBV5-8, with D hard to call. Germline CDR1 is SGHTS and CDR2 is YDEGEE. Deletions cut 1 base from V and 6 bases from J, with 14 bases between. CDR3 length: 14 residues. In DNA, the CDR3 is TGTGCCAGCAGCTTGAGAGGACGATTAGGCGAGCAGTACTTC. It codes for CASSLRGRLGEQYF.

The V and J genes are TRBV4-1 and TRBJ1-1; D call uncertain. V lost 1 base and J lost 1, with 16 bases in between. CDR3 length equals 17 residues. Germline lookup yields CDR1 MGHRA and CDR2 YSYEKL. The CDR3 DNA reads as TGCGCCAGCAGCCAAGGGGGAGGGTATATGGCGAACACTGAAGCTTTCTTT. This gives the protein CASSQGGGYMANTEAFF.

This clone was picked up a small number of times. This chain connects TRBV2 to TRBJ2-4, with 7 positions matching TRBD2. Germline V gene lookup returns CDR1 SNHLY and CDR2 FYNNEI. V dropped 2 bases and J dropped 8; count of bases not matched to a gene: 12. The CDR3 is 16 residues long. The DNA of the CDR3 is TGTGCCAGCAGTGAAAGTAGGGGCGGGAGTAGGGACATTCAGTACTTC. Residues: CASSESRGGSRDIQYF.

The DNA for the CDR3 is TGTGCCAGCAGCCCCTCGGAGGGTGATGGCTACACCTTC. It is translated as CASSPSEGDGYTF. The chain uses TRBV7-9 and TRBJ1-2; D not resolved. Germline V CDR1 and CDR2: SEHNR, FQNEAQ (reference sequence). The CDR3 covers 13 residues. V was trimmed by 5 bases and J by 6 bases, leaving 13 bases between them.

V gene TRBV2 combines with J gene TRBJ2-1; no firm D call. Germline V lookup: CDR1 SNHLY, CDR2 FYNNEI. The CDR3 extends over 10 amino acids. V was shortened by 1 base and J by 8 bases, with 0 bases between the two germline ends. CDR3 DNA: TGTGCCAGCAGTGAAGATGAGCAGTTCTTC. Residues: CASSEDEQFF. The full variable domain, its missing parts supplied by reference TRBV2 and TRBJ2-1, is EPEVTQTPSHQVTQMGQEVILRCVPISNHLYFYWYRQILGQKVEFLVSFYNNEISEKSEIFDDQFSVERPDGSNFTLKIRSTKLEDSAMYFCASSEDEQFFGPGTRLTVL.

The gene calls are TRBV5-1 and TRBJ1-3, with D possibly being TRBD1 (5 bases). The CDR3 spans 16 residues. Trimming cost V 0 bases and J 0 bases, with 10 bases left between them. CDR1 SGHRS and CDR2 YFSETQ come from the germline V gene. The CDR3 nucleotides read TGCGCCAGCAGCTTGGCCGGGGGGGACTCTGGAAACACCATATATTTT. Amino acids: CASSLAGGDSGNTIYF. The whole variable domain, remainder taken from reference TRBV5-1 and TRBJ1-3, is KAGVTQTPRYLIKTRGQQVTLSCSPISGHRSVSWYQQTPGQGLQFLFEYFSETQRNKGNFPGRFSGRQFSNSRSEMNVSTLELGDSALYLCASSLAGGDSGNTIYFGEGSWLTVV.

The chain is built from TRBV19 and TRBJ1-2, with D maybe TRBD1 (6 bases). The V gene lost 6 bases and the J gene lost 4 bases, with 15 bases spanning the gap. The CDR3 spans 14 residues. CDR1 is LNHDA and CDR2 is SQIVND in the germline V gene (reference sequence). The CDR3 here is CASSPWDNPYGYTF. The DNA of the CDR3 is TGTGCCAGTAGCCCCTGGGACAATCCCTATGGCTACACCTTC.

This clone was counted a few times. The chain couples TRBV18 to TRBJ1-3, with D unresolved. Per the germline V gene, CDR1 is KGHSH and CDR2 is LQKENI. The CDR3 is made up of 15 amino acids. Trimming shortened V by 3 bases and J by 1 base, and 10 bases separated the two germline ends. The CDR3 nucleotides read TGTGCCAGCTCACCCGAAGGAAATTCTGGAAACACCATATATTTT. Its protein is CASSPEGNSGNTIYF.

The V gene is TRBV3-1 (or the pseudogene TRBV3-2), the J gene TRBJ2-1; 9 bases agree with TRBD1. Per the germline V gene, CDR1 is LGHDT and CDR2 is YNNKEL (reference sequence). There are 15 residues in the CDR3. V dropped 1 base and J dropped 3; count of bases not matched to a gene: 1. The chain's CDR3 is CASSQGQGGYNEQFF. Here the CDR3 DNA reads TGTGCCAGCAGCCAAGGACAGGGGGGCTACAATGAGCAGTTCTTC.

This clone was detected only once. V is TRBV11-2 and J is TRBJ1-2; the D gene is possibly TRBD1 (6 bases). Germline assignment: CDR1 SGHAT and CDR2 FQNNGV. V was pared by 2 bases and J by 8 bases, with 9 bases between. The CDR3 is 12 residues long. CDR3 amino acids: CASSLQGRGYTF. DNA for the CDR3: TGTGCCAGCAGCTTACAGGGGCGAGGCTACACCTTC.

The chain recombines TRBV2 with TRBJ2-7; 7 bases are shared with TRBD1. Germline lookup yields CDR1 SNHLY and CDR2 FYNNEI. The CDR3 is 15 amino acids. Trimming at V came to 5 bases and at J to 3 bases, leaving 10 bases not matched to a gene. CDR3: CASSLSATGFYEQYF. The CDR3 nucleotides are TGTGCCAGCAGTCTTTCAGCGACAGGGTTCTACGAGCAGTACTTC.

The chain combines TRBV3-1 (or the pseudogene TRBV3-2) with TRBJ2-3; TRBD2 matches 7 bases. V shed 4 bases, J shed 4 bases, and the junction held 5 bases outside the gene matches. The CDR3 length is 14 residues. Germline V gives CDR1 LGHDT, CDR2 YNNKEL (reference sequence). The CDR3 DNA follows: TGTGCCAGCAGCCGAACTAGCGCCGCAGATACGCAGTATTTT. It encodes CASSRTSAADTQYF.